The rows below give T cell receptor beta chains drawn from one sample of a study of blood T cells in healthy people across ages. TCRdb used MiXCR to reprocess the 5' RACE reads, holding one entry per CDR3 protein. The sample has 1.8 million or so distinct CDR3 sequences, more than 35% seen once. What was sequenced was blood. Source of these receptors: a human donor in good health. CDR3s include the opening cysteine and the closing phenylalanine or tryptophan. D genes are given only for firm matches. Not all rows give a size; the values are once, few, many and, for expanded clones, a class.

j_gene | d_gene | v_gene | abundance | CDR3aa | CDR3nt
TRBJ1-2 | - | TRBV29-1 | - | CSVAGDCYGYTF | TGCAGCGTCGCCGGGGACTGTTATGGCTACACCTTC
TRBJ1-2 | - | TRBV20-1 | few | CSAEVGGGWNYGYTF | TGCAGTGCTGAAGTAGGGGGAGGATGGAACTATGGCTACACCTTC
TRBJ2-7 | - | TRBV7-9 | - | CASSPWGGHDSYEQYF | TGCGCCAGCAGCCCCTGGGGGGGACACGACTCCTACGAGCAGTACTTC
TRBJ2-1 | - | TRBV18 | few | CASSPNHGGDEQFF | TGTGCCAGCTCACCAAATCATGGGGGCGATGAGCAGTTCTTC
TRBJ2-1 | - | TRBV5-1 | - | CASSLAWGGVEQFF | TGCGCCAGCAGCTTGGCCTGGGGGGGCGTTGAGCAGTTCTTC
TRBJ2-1 | - | TRBV12-5 | - | CASGLYPTSTVEQFF | TGTGCTAGTGGTTTGTACCCGACTAGTACGGTTGAGCAGTTCTTC
TRBJ2-4 | TRBD2 | TRBV29-1 | few | CSVDWGPAGSAKNIQYF | TGCAGCGTTGATTGGGGTCCAGCGGGATCAGCCAAAAACATTCAGTACTTC
TRBJ2-7 | TRBD1 | TRBV5-1 | many | CASSPGTGLYEQYF | TGCGCCAGCAGCCCAGGGACAGGGTTGTACGAGCAGTACTTC
TRBJ2-3 | TRBD2 | TRBV7-2 | - | CASSLALGGGAADTQYF | TGTGCCAGCAGCTTAGCGCTAGGCGGGGGGGCAGCAGATACGCAGTATTTT
TRBJ1-1 | - | TRBV5-5 | - | CASSLVTPGAEAFF | TGTGCCAGCAGCTTGGTAACTCCAGGGGCTGAAGCTTTCTTT
TRBJ2-7 | - | TRBV11-1 | - | CASSSRTEANYEQYF | TGTGCCAGCAGTTCTAGGACGGAAGCAAACTACGAGCAGTACTTC
TRBJ2-4 | - | TRBV20-1 | - | CSARSGGDIQYF | TGCAGTGCTAGGAGCGGCGGGGACATTCAGTACTTC
TRBJ1-2 | - | TRBV24-1 | - | CATSVGSSYGYTF | TGTGCCACCAGTGTGGGTTCCTCTTACGGCTACACCTTC
TRBJ1-2 | - | TRBV6-2/TRBV6-3 | - | CASSTGLLRGYTF | TGTGCCAGCAGTACGGGACTCTTGAGGGGCTACACCTTC
TRBJ2-7 | TRBD2 | TRBV20-1 | - | CSATAGHTGGQYF | TGCAGTGCTACAGCGGGTCACACGGGGGGGCAGTACTTC
TRBJ2-1 | TRBD2 | TRBV4-3 | few | CASSQTGTSSYSEQFF | TGCGCCAGCAGCCAAACCGGGACTAGCTCCTACAGTGAGCAGTTCTTC
TRBJ1-2 | - | TRBV20-1 | few | CSAPIGAGYTF | TGCAGTGCCCCGATAGGGGCTGGCTACACCTTC
TRBJ2-1 | - | TRBV7-2 | - | CASSPRLGSSYNEQFF | TGTGCCAGCAGCCCCAGACTAGGGAGCTCCTACAATGAGCAGTTCTTC
TRBJ1-1 | - | TRBV24-1 | - | CATSDSGRGNTEAFF | TGTGCCACCAGTGATTCCGGAAGGGGGAACACTGAAGCTTTCTTT
TRBJ1-1 | - | TRBV20-1 | - | CSARERNRFYTEAFF | TGCAGTGCTAGAGAGAGAAACAGGTTCTACACTGAAGCTTTCTTT
TRBJ1-2 | - | TRBV20-1 | few | CSATDGEDYGYTF | TGCAGTGCGACGGACGGAGAGGACTATGGCTACACCTTC
TRBJ1-2 | - | TRBV7-9 | - | CTSSLRDDYGYTF | TGTACCAGCAGCTTAAGGGACGACTATGGCTACACCTTC
TRBJ2-1 | - | TRBV29-1 | few | CSVEDAGAHNEQFF | TGCAGCGTTGAAGACGCTGGGGCCCACAATGAGCAGTTCTTC
TRBJ2-7 | TRBD1 | TRBV7-9 | - | CASSPHFTGGTYNEQYF | TGTGCCAGCAGCCCACACTTCACAGGGGGCACCTACAATGAGCAGTACTTC